These 13 T cell receptor beta chains were all obtained from the same sample, sequenced in a study of CD8+CD57+ T cells in acquired aplastic anemia. Genomic DNA constituted the template upon which TCR beta VDJ and CDR3 profiling was performed. MiXCR was run by TCRdb on the reads, yielding one entry per CDR3 protein. The sample records 150,000 to 180,000 distinct CDR3 sequences, about 48% being singletons. Patients picked for sequencing had shown CD8+CD57+ cell expansion detected by flow cytometry. Sequencing used sorted CD4+, CD8+, or CD8+CD57+ T cells (not recorded which) from PBMCs. Receptors were obtained from a human donor with aplastic anemia.

In this sample, this clonotype turned up a few times. Just one base apart from a much larger clone, this may be a read error. The chain links TRBV7-9 to TRBJ2-7, with TRBD1 identical over 9 bases. This CDR3 contains 13 residues. Looked up from germline, CDR1 is SEHNR and CDR2 is FQNEAQ (reference sequence). CDR3 loop: CDSSLGTGNEQYF. Here the CDR3 DNA reads TGTGACAGCAGCTTGGGGACAGGGAACGAGCAGTACTTC.

The rearrangement uses TRBV2 and TRBJ2-7; tentative D call: TRBD2 (6 bases). The CDR3 has 14 residues. V lost 4 bases to trimming and J lost 3 bases, with 13 bases between them. Germline CDR1 SNHLY, CDR2 FYNNEI. CDR3 loop: CASSAGGTSYEQYF. CDR3 sequence (DNA): TGTGCCAGCAGTGCCGGGGGAACAAGCTACGAGCAGTACTTC.

In its sample, this clonotype was seen a few times. The chain employs TRBV7-2 and TRBJ2-7; possibly TRBD2 for D (6 bases). The V gene's germline CDR1 is SGHTA and CDR2 FQGNSA. The V end was cut by 3 bases, the J end by 2 bases, with 8 bases between. This CDR3 is built from 13 residues. The CDR3 DNA reads TGTGCCAGCAGCTTTGGCGGGGCCTACGAGCAGTACTTC. Residues: CASSFGGAYEQYF.

The table lists this clonotype with a few counts. The gene calls are TRBV12-5 and TRBJ1-1; D may be TRBD1 (5 bases). Germline lookup yields CDR1 LGHNT and CDR2 FRNRAP. The germline V and J ends were trimmed by 4 bases and 4 bases, with 25 bases remaining between them. The length of the CDR3 is 18 residues. The CDR3 sequence: CASGSLLRDPLGCTEAFF. In nucleotides, the CDR3 is TGTGCTAGTGGTTCACTCCTCCGGGACCCCCTTGGATGCACTGAAGCTTTCTTT.

V usage is TRBV27 and J usage is TRBJ1-1; 9 bases map to TRBD1. Unmatched junction bases numbered 12, after V lost 5 bases and J lost 5 bases. The CDR3 sequence is 16 residues long. Per the germline V gene, CDR1 is MNHEY and CDR2 is SMNVEV (reference sequence). CDR3 amino acids: CASSLLRTGVGTEAFF. CDR3 DNA sequence: TGTGCCAGCAGTCTCCTTCGGACAGGGGTGGGGACTGAAGCTTTCTTT.

The V gene is TRBV7-9, the J gene TRBJ1-1; 7 positions match TRBD1. V gave up 11 bases and J gave up 1 base; unmatched junction bases: 4. In germline, CDR1 is SEHNR, CDR2 FQNEAQ (reference sequence). The CDR3 runs to 12 residues. The CDR3 DNA follows: TGTGCCGGACAGGACAGGAACACTGAAGCTTTCTTT. This encodes CAGQDRNTEAFF.

This rearrangement joins TRBV10-1 to TRBJ2-3, with 10 bases aligning to TRBD2. The CDR3 loop spans 16 amino acids. Germline V gene lookup returns CDR1 WNHNN and CDR2 SYGVQD (reference sequence). V lost 6 bases and J lost 0; bases outside the gene matches: 6. The CDR3, as DNA: TGCGCCAGCAGACGAACTAGCGGGGCTAGCACAGATACGCAGTATTTT. Translation gives CASRRTSGASTDTQYF.

The chain joins TRBV5-6 to TRBJ2-7; the D gene is possibly TRBD1 (5 bases). The CDR3 extends over 14 amino acids. V was trimmed by 0 bases and J by 3 bases, leaving 10 bases between them. Germline V gene lookup returns CDR1 SGHDT and CDR2 YYEEEE. The CDR3 nucleotides are TGTGCCAGCAGCTTGGGACAGCTCCTCTACGAGCAGTACTTC. It encodes CASSLGQLLYEQYF.

This clonotype has only one observation. The V gene is TRBV19, the J gene TRBJ2-1; D remains ambiguous. Germline values: CDR1 LNHDA, CDR2 SQIVND (reference sequence). With 6 bases removed from V and 0 bases from J, the gap between germline ends came to 9 bases. The CDR3 runs to 14 residues. Here the CDR3 reads CASSSGSSYNEQFF. The CDR3 DNA reads TGTGCCAGTAGCTCTGGAAGCTCCTACAATGAGCAGTTCTTC.

The chain couples TRBV11-2 to TRBJ2-7; D possibly corresponds to TRBD2 (6 bases). This CDR3 comprises 13 residues. The V gene lost 3 bases and the J gene lost 4 bases, with 10 bases spanning the gap. Germline V gene data show CDR1 as SGHAT and CDR2 as FQNNGV. The CDR3 region is CASSFSEGYEQYF. The CDR3 DNA follows: TGTGCCAGCAGCTTCTCGGAGGGATACGAGCAGTACTTC.

This clonotype showed up just a few times. The J gene is TRBJ1-5, the V gene TRBV7-3; perhaps TRBD1 as D (6 bases). The CDR3 has 13 amino acids. Germline values: CDR1 SGHTA, CDR2 FQGTGA. The germline V and J ends were trimmed by 5 bases and 6 bases, with 11 bases remaining between them. CDR3 in amino acids: CASSQGNGQPQHF. CDR3 DNA: TGTGCCAGCAGCCAGGGGAATGGTCAGCCCCAGCATTTT.

This clonotype was counted only a few times. The junction and the germline gene differ at one end; a read error may be behind it. The rearrangement links TRBV20-1 to TRBJ2-1; 13 nucleotides agree with TRBD2. Germline CDR1 reads DFQATT; CDR2 reads SNEGSKA (reference sequence). The CDR3 loop spans 12 amino acids. This CDR3 is CSARGAGTSGVF. Written as DNA, the CDR3 is TGCAGTGCTAGAGGCGCCGGGACTAGCGGGGTCTTC.

V and J are TRBV4-3 and TRBJ2-2, with 13 nucleotides matching TRBD2. Per the germline V gene, CDR1 is LGHNA and CDR2 is YSLEER. V shed 4 bases and J 5 bases; nucleotides not matched to a gene: 10. This CDR3 spans 18 amino acids. The CDR3 loop reads CASSPPTSGGLGTGELFF. Written as DNA, the CDR3 is TGCGCCAGCAGCCCTCCGACTAGCGGGGGGTTAGGGACCGGGGAGCTGTTTTTT.